Listed below are T cell receptor beta chains from one sample, sequenced in a study of radiotherapy plus CTLA-4 blockade in lung cancer. Measured with immunoSEQ multiplex PCR; TCRdb has only the in-frame clones, and not every one. Among some 110,000 clones, approximately 77% were seen once, and the ten largest hold 2.5% to 3.5%. Sequencing used peripheral blood, obtained from a patient treated with radiotherapy plus ipilimumab. The receptors stem from a human donor with non-small cell lung cancer that progressed on radiotherapy plus ipilimumab. Some clones in this sample may be carry-over from other donors' samples. Both conserved end residues are trimmed from each CDR3. Fields, in order: J gene, V gene, CDR3 length, CDR3 protein.

J gene: TRBJ1-6; V gene: TRBV7-3; CDR3 length: 12; CDR3 protein: ASSTGTANSPLH
J gene: TRBJ1-1; V gene: TRBV7-2; CDR3 length: 11; CDR3 protein: ASSPTGSTEAF
J gene: TRBJ2-5; V gene: TRBV5-1; CDR3 length: 13; CDR3 protein: ASSLAPTGKETQY
J gene: TRBJ2-3; V gene: TRBV6-4; CDR3 length: 13; CDR3 protein: ASSETSGGTDTQY
J gene: TRBJ2-6; V gene: TRBV28; CDR3 length: 13; CDR3 protein: ASGRVFSGANVLT
J gene: TRBJ1-6; V gene: TRBV10-3; CDR3 length: 12; CDR3 protein: AISDKGRDSPLH
J gene: TRBJ1-5; V gene: TRBV28; CDR3 length: 15; CDR3 protein: ASSLVSGGVGNQPQH
J gene: TRBJ1-5; V gene: TRBV5-4; CDR3 length: 11; CDR3 protein: ASSWGQSQPQH
J gene: TRBJ1-1; V gene: TRBV2; CDR3 length: 9; CDR3 protein: ASRWGLEAF
J gene: TRBJ2-2; V gene: TRBV5-1; CDR3 length: 13; CDR3 protein: ASSGTSGITGELF
J gene: TRBJ1-3; V gene: TRBV9; CDR3 length: 15; CDR3 protein: ASSVDRGPHSGNTIY
J gene: TRBJ2-2; V gene: TRBV7-6; CDR3 length: 13; CDR3 protein: ASSLWQGDTGELF
J gene: TRBJ2-3; V gene: TRBV20-1; CDR3 length: 8; CDR3 protein: SALGNTQY
J gene: TRBJ1-5; V gene: TRBV28; CDR3 length: 11; CDR3 protein: ASRGQMDQPQH
J gene: TRBJ1-5; V gene: TRBV7-2; CDR3 length: 15; CDR3 protein: ASSLKYRGNSNQPQH
J gene: TRBJ2-1; V gene: TRBV5-1; CDR3 length: 12; CDR3 protein: ASSLQSSYNEQF
J gene: TRBJ1-2; V gene: TRBV25-1; CDR3 length: 12; CDR3 protein: ASSDRHRVNGYT
J gene: TRBJ2-7; V gene: TRBV7-3; CDR3 length: 11; CDR3 protein: ASSLQGGGEQY
J gene: TRBJ1-4; V gene: TRBV6-5; CDR3 length: 14; CDR3 protein: ASSYSGVLANEKLF
J gene: TRBJ1-4; V gene: TRBV7-2; CDR3 length: 13; CDR3 protein: ASSVNRGINEKLF
J gene: TRBJ2-7; V gene: TRBV4-3; CDR3 length: 12; CDR3 protein: ASSQSWDSYEQY
J gene: TRBJ2-1; V gene: TRBV7-3; CDR3 length: 13; CDR3 protein: ASSLTGQGADEQF
J gene: TRBJ2-2; V gene: TRBV7-3; CDR3 length: 11; CDR3 protein: ASSSSHTGELF
J gene: TRBJ1-2; V gene: TRBV5-1; CDR3 length: 13; CDR3 protein: ASSLRRGRDYGYT
J gene: TRBJ2-3; V gene: TRBV27; CDR3 length: 18; CDR3 protein: ASSPLASSGGAGLTDTQY
J gene: TRBJ2-7; V gene: TRBV5-5; CDR3 length: 14; CDR3 protein: ASSPHPGRRGLEQY
J gene: TRBJ1-5; V gene: TRBV7-2; CDR3 length: 11; CDR3 protein: ASSLGTARPQH
J gene: TRBJ1-1; V gene: TRBV5-1; CDR3 length: 12; CDR3 protein: ASSLSMGFTEAF
J gene: TRBJ1-1; V gene: TRBV13; CDR3 length: 12; CDR3 protein: ASSSPRGVPEAF
J gene: TRBJ1-3; V gene: TRBV9; CDR3 length: 11; CDR3 protein: ASSSTQGNTIY
J gene: TRBJ1-1; V gene: TRBV5-6; CDR3 length: 12; CDR3 protein: ASSWYRGGTEAF
J gene: TRBJ2-3; V gene: TRBV27; CDR3 length: 14; CDR3 protein: ASSLSTGGSTDTQY
J gene: TRBJ1-6; V gene: TRBV27; CDR3 length: 16; CDR3 protein: ASSLSGGTVPYNSPLH
J gene: TRBJ1-4; V gene: TRBV5-6; CDR3 length: 12; CDR3 protein: ASTRTGMWEKLF
J gene: TRBJ1-1; V gene: TRBV19; CDR3 length: 12; CDR3 protein: ASTYYGQATEAF
J gene: TRBJ1-2; V gene: TRBV11-2; CDR3 length: 15; CDR3 protein: ASSLGPPRQEIYGYT
J gene: TRBJ1-3; V gene: TRBV2; CDR3 length: 12; CDR3 protein: ASSDRGFGNTIY
J gene: TRBJ1-6; V gene: TRBV28; CDR3 length: 13; CDR3 protein: ASSPGPGGDSPLH
J gene: TRBJ2-7; V gene: TRBV7-2; CDR3 length: 10; CDR3 protein: ASSLTFWEQY
J gene: TRBJ2-7; V gene: TRBV4-2; CDR3 length: 14; CDR3 protein: ASSQDEASGGYEQY
J gene: TRBJ2-4; V gene: TRBV7-3; CDR3 length: 14; CDR3 protein: ASSPIPAQAKNIQY
J gene: TRBJ2-3; V gene: TRBV5-1; CDR3 length: 10; CDR3 protein: ASSSTGDTQY
J gene: TRBJ2-3; V gene: TRBV10-3; CDR3 length: 12; CDR3 protein: AISDSRDTDTQY
J gene: TRBJ1-5; V gene: TRBV5-6; CDR3 length: 13; CDR3 protein: ASSFRTELNQPQH
J gene: TRBJ2-7; V gene: TRBV14; CDR3 length: 15; CDR3 protein: ASSHPTWNRGFYEQY
J gene: TRBJ2-7; V gene: TRBV4-3; CDR3 length: 16; CDR3 protein: ASSQGYSGDALPSEQY
J gene: TRBJ2-7; V gene: TRBV6-5; CDR3 length: 10; CDR3 protein: ASSLSSYEQY
J gene: TRBJ1-6; V gene: TRBV6-1; CDR3 length: 12; CDR3 protein: ASSTQLYNSPLH